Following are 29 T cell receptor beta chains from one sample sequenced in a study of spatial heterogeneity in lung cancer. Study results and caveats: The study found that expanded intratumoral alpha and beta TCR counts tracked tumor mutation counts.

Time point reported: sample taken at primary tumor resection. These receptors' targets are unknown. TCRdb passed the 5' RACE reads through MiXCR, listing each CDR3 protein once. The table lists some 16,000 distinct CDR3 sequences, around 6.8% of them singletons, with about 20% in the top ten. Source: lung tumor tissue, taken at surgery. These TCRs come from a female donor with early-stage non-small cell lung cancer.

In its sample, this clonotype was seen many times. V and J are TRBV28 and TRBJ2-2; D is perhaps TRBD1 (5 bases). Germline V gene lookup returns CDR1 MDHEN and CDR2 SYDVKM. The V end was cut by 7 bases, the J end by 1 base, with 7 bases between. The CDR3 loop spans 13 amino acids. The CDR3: CASNRLNTGELFF. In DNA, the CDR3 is TGTGCCAGCAACAGGCTGAACACCGGGGAGCTGTTTTTT.

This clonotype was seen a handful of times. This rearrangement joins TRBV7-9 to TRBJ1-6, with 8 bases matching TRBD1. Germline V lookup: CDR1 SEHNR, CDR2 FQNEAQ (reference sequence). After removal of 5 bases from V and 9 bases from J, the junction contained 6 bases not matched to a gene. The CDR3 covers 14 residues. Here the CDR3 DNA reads TGTGCCAGCAGCCGCGGACAGGGAGGTTCACCCCTCCACTTT. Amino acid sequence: CASSRGQGGSPLHF.

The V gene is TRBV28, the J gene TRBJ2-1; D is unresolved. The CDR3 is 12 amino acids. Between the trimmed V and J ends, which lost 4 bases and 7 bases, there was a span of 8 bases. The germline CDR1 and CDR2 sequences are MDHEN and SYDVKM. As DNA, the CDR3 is TGTGCCAGCAGTTCCTATATGAATGAGCAGTTCTTC. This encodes CASSSYMNEQFF.

The CDR3 nucleotides are TGCAGTGCTAGAGACGGGATGGGACAGCTCATCCTTAATGAAAAACTGTTTTTT. Protein: CSARDGMGQLILNEKLFF. V is TRBV20-1 and J is TRBJ1-4; 7 positions match TRBD1. The CDR3 is 18 residues long. Germline CDR1 reads DFQATT; CDR2 reads SNEGSKA (reference sequence). Trimming at V came to 0 bases and at J to 4 bases, leaving 14 bases not matched to a gene.

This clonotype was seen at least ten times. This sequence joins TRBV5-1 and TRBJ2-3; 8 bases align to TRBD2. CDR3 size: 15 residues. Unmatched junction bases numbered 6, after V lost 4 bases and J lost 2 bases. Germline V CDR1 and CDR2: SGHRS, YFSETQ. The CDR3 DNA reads TGCGCCAGCAGCCCAGCGGGGGCCCCCACAGATACGCAGTATTTT. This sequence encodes CASSPAGAPTDTQYF. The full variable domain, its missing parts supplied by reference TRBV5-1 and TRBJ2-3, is KAGVTQTPRYLIKTRGQQVTLSCSPISGHRSVSWYQQTPGQGLQFLFEYFSETQRNKGNFPGRFSGRQFSNSRSEMNVSTLELGDSALYLCASSPAGAPTDTQYFGPGTRLTVL.

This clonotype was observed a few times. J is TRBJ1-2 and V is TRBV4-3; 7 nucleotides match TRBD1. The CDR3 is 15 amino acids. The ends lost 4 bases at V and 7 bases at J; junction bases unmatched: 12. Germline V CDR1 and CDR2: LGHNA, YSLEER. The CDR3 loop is CASSPTGEGTGGYTF. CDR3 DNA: TGCGCCAGCAGCCCCACAGGGGAGGGCACTGGTGGCTACACCTTC.

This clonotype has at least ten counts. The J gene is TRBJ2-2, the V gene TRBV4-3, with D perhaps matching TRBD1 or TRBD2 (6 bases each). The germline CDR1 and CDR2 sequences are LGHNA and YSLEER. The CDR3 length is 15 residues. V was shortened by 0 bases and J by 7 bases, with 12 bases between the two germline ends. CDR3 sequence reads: CASSQEWGASGELFF. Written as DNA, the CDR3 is TGCGCCAGCAGCCAAGAGTGGGGGGCGAGCGGGGAGCTGTTTTTT.

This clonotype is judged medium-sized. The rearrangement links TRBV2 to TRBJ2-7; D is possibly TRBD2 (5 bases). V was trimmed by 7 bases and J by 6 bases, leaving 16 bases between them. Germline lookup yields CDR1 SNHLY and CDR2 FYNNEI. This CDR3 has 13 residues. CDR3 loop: CASNPLGEGEQYF. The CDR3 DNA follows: TGTGCCAGCAACCCCCTCGGCGAGGGCGAGCAGTACTTC.

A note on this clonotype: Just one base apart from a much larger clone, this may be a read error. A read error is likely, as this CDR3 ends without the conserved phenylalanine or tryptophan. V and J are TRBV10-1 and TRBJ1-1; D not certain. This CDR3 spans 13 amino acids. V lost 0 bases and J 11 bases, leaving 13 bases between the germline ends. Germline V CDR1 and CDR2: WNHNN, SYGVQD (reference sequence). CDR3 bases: TGCGCCAGCAGTGAGTCGCTGGGCAGGCGGGCTTTCTTA. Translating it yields CASSESLGRRAFL.

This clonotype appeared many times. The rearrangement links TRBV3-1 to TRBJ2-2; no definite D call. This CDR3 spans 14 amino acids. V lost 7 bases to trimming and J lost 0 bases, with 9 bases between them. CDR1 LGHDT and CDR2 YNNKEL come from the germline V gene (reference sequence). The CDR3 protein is CASIGPTNTGELFF. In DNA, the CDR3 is TGTGCCAGCATTGGACCAACGAACACCGGGGAGCTGTTTTTT. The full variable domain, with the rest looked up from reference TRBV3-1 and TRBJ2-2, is DTAVSQTPKYLVTQMGNDKSIKCEQNLGHDTMYWYKQDSKKFLKIMFSYNNKELIINETVPNRFSPKSPDKAHLNLHINSLELGDSAVYFCASIGPTNTGELFFGEGSRLTVL.

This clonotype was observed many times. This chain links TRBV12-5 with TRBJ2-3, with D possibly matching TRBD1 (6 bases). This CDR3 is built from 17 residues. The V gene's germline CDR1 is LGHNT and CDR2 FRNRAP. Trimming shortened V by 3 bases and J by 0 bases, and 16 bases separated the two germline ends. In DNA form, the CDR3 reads TGTGCTAGTGGTTTAGACGACAGGCCCCCTAGCACAGATACGCAGTATTTT. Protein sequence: CASGLDDRPPSTDTQYF.

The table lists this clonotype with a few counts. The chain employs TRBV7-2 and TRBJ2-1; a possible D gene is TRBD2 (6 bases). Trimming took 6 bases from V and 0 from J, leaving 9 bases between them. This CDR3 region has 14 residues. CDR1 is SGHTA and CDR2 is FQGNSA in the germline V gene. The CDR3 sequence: CASREGLSYNEQFF. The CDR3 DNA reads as TGTGCCAGCAGGGAGGGACTCTCCTACAATGAGCAGTTCTTC.

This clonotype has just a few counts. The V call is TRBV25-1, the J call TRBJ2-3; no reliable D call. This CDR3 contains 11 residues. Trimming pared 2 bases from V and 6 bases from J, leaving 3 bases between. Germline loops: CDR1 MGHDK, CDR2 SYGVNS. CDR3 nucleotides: TGTGCCAGCAGTGAAGGGGATACGCAGTATTTT. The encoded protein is CASSEGDTQYF.

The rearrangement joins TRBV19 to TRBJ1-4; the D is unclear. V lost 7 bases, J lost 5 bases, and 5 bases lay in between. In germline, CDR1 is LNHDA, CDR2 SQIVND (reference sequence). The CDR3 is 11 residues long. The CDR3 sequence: CASTSNEKLFF. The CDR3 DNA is TGTGCCAGTACCTCCAATGAAAAACTGTTTTTT.

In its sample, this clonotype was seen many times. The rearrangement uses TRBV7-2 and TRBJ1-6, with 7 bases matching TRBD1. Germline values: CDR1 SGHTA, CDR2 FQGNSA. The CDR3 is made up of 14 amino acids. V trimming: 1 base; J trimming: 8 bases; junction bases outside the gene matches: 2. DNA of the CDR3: TGTGCCAGCAGCTTAGACACAGGGGATTCACCCCTCCACTTT. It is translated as CASSLDTGDSPLHF.

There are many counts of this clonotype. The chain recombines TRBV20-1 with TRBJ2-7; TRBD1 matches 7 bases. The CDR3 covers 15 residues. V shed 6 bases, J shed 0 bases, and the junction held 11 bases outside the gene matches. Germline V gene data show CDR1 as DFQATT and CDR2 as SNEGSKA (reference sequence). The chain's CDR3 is CSAVDRRTSSYEQYF. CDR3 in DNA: TGCAGTGCCGTGGACAGGCGCACGTCCTCCTACGAGCAGTACTTC.

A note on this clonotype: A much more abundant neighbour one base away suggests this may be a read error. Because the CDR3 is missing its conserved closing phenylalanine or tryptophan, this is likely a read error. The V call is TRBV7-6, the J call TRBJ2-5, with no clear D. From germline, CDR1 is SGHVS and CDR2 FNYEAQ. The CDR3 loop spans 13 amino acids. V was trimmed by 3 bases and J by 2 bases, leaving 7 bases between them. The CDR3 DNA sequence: TGTGCCAGCAGCTTCAGCAGGCAAGAGACCCAGTACCTC. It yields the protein CASSFSRQETQYL.

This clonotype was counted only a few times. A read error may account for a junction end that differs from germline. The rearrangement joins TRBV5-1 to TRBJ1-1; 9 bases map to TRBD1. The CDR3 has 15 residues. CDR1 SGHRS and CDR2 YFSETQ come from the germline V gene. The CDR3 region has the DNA TGCGTCAGCAGCTTGGAAACAGGGGGCTACACTGAAGCTTTCTTT. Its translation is CVSSLETGGYTEAFF.

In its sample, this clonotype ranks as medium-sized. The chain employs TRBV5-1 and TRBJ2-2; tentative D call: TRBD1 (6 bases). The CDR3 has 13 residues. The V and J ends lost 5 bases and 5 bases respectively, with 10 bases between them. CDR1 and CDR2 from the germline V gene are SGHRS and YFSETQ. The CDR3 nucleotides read TGCGCCAGCAGACAGGGAAGGACCGGGGAGCTGTTTTTT. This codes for CASRQGRTGELFF. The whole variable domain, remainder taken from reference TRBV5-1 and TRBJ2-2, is KAGVTQTPRYLIKTRGQQVTLSCSPISGHRSVSWYQQTPGQGLQFLFEYFSETQRNKGNFPGRFSGRQFSNSRSEMNVSTLELGDSALYLCASRQGRTGELFFGEGSRLTVL.

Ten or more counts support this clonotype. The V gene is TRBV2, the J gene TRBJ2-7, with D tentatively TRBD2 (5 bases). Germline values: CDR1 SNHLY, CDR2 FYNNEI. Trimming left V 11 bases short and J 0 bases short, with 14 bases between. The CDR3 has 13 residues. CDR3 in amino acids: CAWAGESSYEQYF. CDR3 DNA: TGTGCCTGGGCGGGCGAAAGCTCCTACGAGCAGTACTTC.

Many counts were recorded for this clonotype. The CDR3 reads CASSPQGQGFYGYTF. The CDR3 coding sequence is TGCGCCAGCAGCCCCCAGGGACAGGGGTTCTATGGCTACACCTTC. This chain uses TRBV5-1 with TRBJ1-2, with 10 bases fitting TRBD1. V lost 4 bases to trimming and J lost 4 bases; unmatched junction nucleotides: 7. The CDR3 spans 15 residues. Looked up from germline, CDR1 is SGHRS and CDR2 is YFSETQ.

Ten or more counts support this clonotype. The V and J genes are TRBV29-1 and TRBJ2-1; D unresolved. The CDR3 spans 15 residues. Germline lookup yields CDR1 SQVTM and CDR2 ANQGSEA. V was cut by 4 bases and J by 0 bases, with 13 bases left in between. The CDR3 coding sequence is TGCAGCGTTGTGGGCTCCCCGAGCTCCTACAATGAGCAGTTCTTC. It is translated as CSVVGSPSSYNEQFF.

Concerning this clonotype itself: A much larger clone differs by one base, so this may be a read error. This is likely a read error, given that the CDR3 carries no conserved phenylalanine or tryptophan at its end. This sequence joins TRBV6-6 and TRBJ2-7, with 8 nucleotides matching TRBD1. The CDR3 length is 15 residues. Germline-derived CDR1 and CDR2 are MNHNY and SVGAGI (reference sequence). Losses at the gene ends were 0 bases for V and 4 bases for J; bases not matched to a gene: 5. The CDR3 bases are TGTGCCAGCAGTTACTCGACCCAGGGGGCATACGAGCAGTACCTC. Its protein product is CASSYSTQGAYEQYL.

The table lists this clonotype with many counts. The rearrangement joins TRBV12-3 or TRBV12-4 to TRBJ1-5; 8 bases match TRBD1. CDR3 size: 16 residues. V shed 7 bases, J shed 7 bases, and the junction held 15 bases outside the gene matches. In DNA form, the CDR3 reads TGTGCCAGCATCCCCGGGGGTCCAGGGGGCGGGCAGCCCCAGCATTTT. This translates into CASIPGGPGGGQPQHF.

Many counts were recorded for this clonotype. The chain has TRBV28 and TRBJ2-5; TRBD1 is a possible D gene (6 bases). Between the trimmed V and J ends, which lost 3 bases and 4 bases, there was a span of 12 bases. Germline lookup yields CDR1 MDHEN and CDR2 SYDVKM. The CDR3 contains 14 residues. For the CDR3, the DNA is TGTGCCAGCAGTTTGATGGCAGGGGCAGAGACCCAGTACTTC. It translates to CASSLMAGAETQYF. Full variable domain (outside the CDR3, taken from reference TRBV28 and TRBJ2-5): DVKVTQSSRYLVKRTGEKVFLECVQDMDHENMFWYRQDPGLGLRLIYFSYDVKMKEKGDIPEGYSVSREKKERFSLILESASTNQTSMYLCASSLMAGAETQYFGPGTRLLVL.

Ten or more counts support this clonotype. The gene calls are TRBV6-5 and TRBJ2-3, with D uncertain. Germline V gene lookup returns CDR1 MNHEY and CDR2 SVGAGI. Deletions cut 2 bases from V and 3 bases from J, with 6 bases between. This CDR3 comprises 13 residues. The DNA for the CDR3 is TGTGCCAGCAGTTACGACTGGACAGATACGCAGTATTTT. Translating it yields CASSYDWTDTQYF.

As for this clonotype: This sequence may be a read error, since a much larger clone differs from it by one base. The CDR3 coding sequence is TGTGCCGGCAGGTGGGGGCACAATACTGGCAGGCCTTTCTATGGCTACACCTTC. Its translation is CAGRWGHNTGRPFYGYTF. The rearrangement links TRBV5-4 to TRBJ1-2, with D possibly being TRBD1 (6 bases). This CDR3 has 18 amino acids. CDR1 and CDR2 (germline): SGHNT, YYREEE (reference sequence).

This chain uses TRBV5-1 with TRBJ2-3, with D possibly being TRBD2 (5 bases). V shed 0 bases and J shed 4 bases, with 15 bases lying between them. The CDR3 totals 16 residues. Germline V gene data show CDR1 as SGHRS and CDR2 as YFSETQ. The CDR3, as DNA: TGCGCCAGCAGCTTGGAGTCTACCGGGGTTTCAGATACGCAGTATTTT. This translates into CASSLESTGVSDTQYF.

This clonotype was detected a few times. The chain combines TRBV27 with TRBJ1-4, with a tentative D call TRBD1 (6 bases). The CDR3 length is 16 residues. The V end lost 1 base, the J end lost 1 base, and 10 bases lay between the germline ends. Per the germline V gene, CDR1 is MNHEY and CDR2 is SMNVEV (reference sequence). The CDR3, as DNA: TGTGCCAGCAGTTTATTAGGGGGGGGAACTAATGAAAAACTGTTTTTT. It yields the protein CASSLLGGGTNEKLFF.